Listed below are T cell receptor beta chains from one sample, sequenced in a study of blood T cells in healthy people across ages. TCRdb re-called the 5' RACE reads with MiXCR, one entry per CDR3 protein. The profile shows fewer than 900,000 distinct CDR3 sequences, roughly 44% of them singletons. Material for sequencing was blood. These receptors all stem from a woman aged 55-69 years in good health. Both conserved end residues are part of each CDR3. Fields, in order: clone size, J gene, D gene, V gene, CDR3 DNA, CDR3 protein. The D gene is left open where the match is weak. A clone size is listed for some rows: how often the clone was seen (once, few, many), or a class if it is expanded.

few TRBJ2-7 NA TRBV5-6 TGTGCCAGCAGCTTGGGGGCAAGGGTCTACGAGCAGTACTTC CASSLGARVYEQYF
NA TRBJ2-3 TRBD2 TRBV5-1 TGCGCCAGCAGCTTGGCCCTAGCGGGCGACACAGATACGCAGTATTTT CASSLALAGDTDTQYF
few TRBJ2-4 TRBD2 TRBV2 TGTGCCAGCACGGTAGCGGGAGGGAAAAGCATCCAGTACTTC CASTVAGGKSIQYF
NA TRBJ1-4 TRBD1 TRBV4-2 TGTGCCAGCAGCCAGAGGACAGGGGTGGGTAAAAAACTGTTTTTT CASSQRTGVGKKLFF
few TRBJ2-1 NA TRBV2 TGTGCCGGTGGAGGGACAAGCTCCTACAATGAGCAGTTCTTC CAGGGTSSYNEQFF
NA TRBJ1-5 NA TRBV7-2 TGTGCCAGCAGCTTATCTGGGGGTACCGGGGAAGGGCATTTT CASSLSGGTGEGHF
NA TRBJ2-7 NA TRBV20-1 TGCAGTGCTAGAGAAACAGGAGGCTACGAGCAGTACTTC CSARETGGYEQYF
NA TRBJ2-3 NA TRBV6-2/TRBV6-3 TGTGCCAGCAATACTAGGATGGTGCCTGGAACAGATACGCAGTATTTT CASNTRMVPGTDTQYF
many TRBJ2-1 TRBD2 TRBV9 TGTGCCAGCAACCAACTAGCGGGGGAAGGAAATGAGCAGTTCTTC CASNQLAGEGNEQFF
NA TRBJ2-3 NA TRBV20-1 TGCAGTGCTAGGGCCGGGGCGCGGAGCACAGATACGCAGTATTTT CSARAGARSTDTQYF
NA TRBJ2-5 TRBD2 TRBV20-1 TGCAGTGCTAGGGATGGGCTAGCGGGAGATGAGCAGTACTTC CSARDGLAGDEQYF
NA TRBJ1-1 NA TRBV20-1 TGCAGTGCTAGAGACAGTGTCCGCTGGACTGAAGCTTTCTTT CSARDSVRWTEAFF
NA TRBJ2-1 TRBD2 TRBV29-1 TGCAGCGTTGTGGGTTGGAGCGGGGGGAATGAGCAGTTCTTC CSVVGWSGGNEQFF
NA TRBJ2-1 NA TRBV27 TGTGCCAGCAGACCATCTCCAGGGACACTTCGGAATGAGCAGTTCTTC CASRPSPGTLRNEQFF
NA TRBJ2-4 NA TRBV4-2 TGTGCCAGCAGCCAAGAGAGGGATGCGGCGGAGGGGGACAAAAACATTCAGTACTTC CASSQERDAAEGDKNIQYF
NA TRBJ2-1 TRBD2 TRBV6-5 TGTGCCAGCAGTTCCGGGACTAGCGGGAGGTTGTCGTTCTTC CASSSGTSGRLSFF
NA TRBJ1-2 NA TRBV7-9 TGTGCCAGCAGATACCAAGGCCCAGGGGATGGCTACACCTTC CASRYQGPGDGYTF
NA TRBJ2-5 TRBD2 TRBV4-2 TGTGCCAGCAGCCAAGAAACTAGCGACCAAGAGACCCAGTACTTC CASSQETSDQETQYF
NA TRBJ2-5 TRBD2 TRBV6-5 TGTGCCAGCAGTTACGGAGCGGGAGACGAGACCCAGTACTTC CASSYGAGDETQYF
NA TRBJ1-2 NA TRBV10-3 TGTGCCATCAGTGAGGCGGGAAACTATGGCTACACCTTC CAISEAGNYGYTF
NA TRBJ2-1 TRBD1 TRBV7-9 TGTGCCAGCAGCTGGGGGACAGGGGTAGACAATGAGCAGTTCTTC CASSWGTGVDNEQFF
once TRBJ2-5 TRBD1 TRBV5-5 TGTGCCAGCAAAATACAGGGGGCAGGCAATGAGCAGTACTTC CASKIQGAGNEQYF
NA TRBJ2-3 TRBD2 TRBV9 TGTGCCAGCAGCGAGAGGGGGACTAGTTTGTCAGATACGCAGTATTTT CASSERGTSLSDTQYF